This TCR beta chain comes out of a study of OX40 agonist ivuxolimab in advanced cancers. On the study more broadly: Hepatocellular carcinoma, melanoma, renal cell or head and neck cancer affected the dose-escalation patients.

Findings and limits, study-wide: Averaging showed that CD8+ T cells had more expanded clones than CD4+ did. CD4+ and CD8+ blood T cells expanded clonally by week 6 at 0.1 to 3.0 mg/kg.

The assay was immunoSEQ multiplex PCR, and TCRdb's table has in-frame clones only and misses some. Of about 79,000 clones in the sample, more than 85% are singletons; the top ten hold 0.8% to 1%. Concerning this clone itself: Its target is not known.

The germline V gene has CDR1 MNHNY and CDR2 SVGAGI (reference sequence). With 5 bases removed from V and 1 base from J, the gap between germline ends came to 13 bases. There are 15 residues in the CDR3. The source was CD4+ or CD8+ T cells sorted from blood, collected in a trial of the OX40 agonist ivuxolimab. The receptor comes from an adult with an advanced solid tumor such as melanoma, head and neck, liver or kidney cancer. This chain links TRBV6-6 with TRBJ2-3; TRBD1 might be the D (6 bases). CDR3 amino acids: CASSAPGQRTDTQYF. For the CDR3, the DNA is TGTGCCAGCAGTGCCCCGGGACAACGCACAGATACGCAGTATTTT.